This T cell receptor (beta chain) was identified during a study of low-dose radiotherapy and immunotherapy resistance in tumors. Across the study: With fractions of 0.5 Gy given every 2 weeks, Cohort 1 accumulated a total of 6.5 Gy.

CDR3 length: 13 amino acids. CDR1 MNHEY and CDR2 SVGEGT come from the germline V gene. V was pared by 8 bases and J by 5 bases, with 14 bases between. cDNA synthesis used a TRAV/TRBV-specific primer set for both chains. The TCRs were subjected to amplification over around 19 PCR cycles employing a constant-region primer in conjunction with a V-primer adapter. TCRdb recomputed calls from the reads with MiXCR, one row per CDR3 protein. Among about 39,000 distinct CDR3 sequences listed, under 25% were seen once. Ten or more counts support this clonotype. Time point defined: after trial treatment. The treatment here: LDRT plus nivolumab, ipilimumab, low-dose cyclophosphamide and aspirin (RACIN trial).

This receptor was identified in a female donor with ovarian cancer. Sequencing used PBMCs, obtained after low-dose radiotherapy plus immunotherapy. The chain uses TRBV6-2 or TRBV6-3 and TRBJ2-3, with no clear D. The CDR3 region is CASAWARKDTQYF. As DNA, the CDR3 is TGTGCCAGCGCATGGGCCCGGAAAGATACGCAGTATTTT.